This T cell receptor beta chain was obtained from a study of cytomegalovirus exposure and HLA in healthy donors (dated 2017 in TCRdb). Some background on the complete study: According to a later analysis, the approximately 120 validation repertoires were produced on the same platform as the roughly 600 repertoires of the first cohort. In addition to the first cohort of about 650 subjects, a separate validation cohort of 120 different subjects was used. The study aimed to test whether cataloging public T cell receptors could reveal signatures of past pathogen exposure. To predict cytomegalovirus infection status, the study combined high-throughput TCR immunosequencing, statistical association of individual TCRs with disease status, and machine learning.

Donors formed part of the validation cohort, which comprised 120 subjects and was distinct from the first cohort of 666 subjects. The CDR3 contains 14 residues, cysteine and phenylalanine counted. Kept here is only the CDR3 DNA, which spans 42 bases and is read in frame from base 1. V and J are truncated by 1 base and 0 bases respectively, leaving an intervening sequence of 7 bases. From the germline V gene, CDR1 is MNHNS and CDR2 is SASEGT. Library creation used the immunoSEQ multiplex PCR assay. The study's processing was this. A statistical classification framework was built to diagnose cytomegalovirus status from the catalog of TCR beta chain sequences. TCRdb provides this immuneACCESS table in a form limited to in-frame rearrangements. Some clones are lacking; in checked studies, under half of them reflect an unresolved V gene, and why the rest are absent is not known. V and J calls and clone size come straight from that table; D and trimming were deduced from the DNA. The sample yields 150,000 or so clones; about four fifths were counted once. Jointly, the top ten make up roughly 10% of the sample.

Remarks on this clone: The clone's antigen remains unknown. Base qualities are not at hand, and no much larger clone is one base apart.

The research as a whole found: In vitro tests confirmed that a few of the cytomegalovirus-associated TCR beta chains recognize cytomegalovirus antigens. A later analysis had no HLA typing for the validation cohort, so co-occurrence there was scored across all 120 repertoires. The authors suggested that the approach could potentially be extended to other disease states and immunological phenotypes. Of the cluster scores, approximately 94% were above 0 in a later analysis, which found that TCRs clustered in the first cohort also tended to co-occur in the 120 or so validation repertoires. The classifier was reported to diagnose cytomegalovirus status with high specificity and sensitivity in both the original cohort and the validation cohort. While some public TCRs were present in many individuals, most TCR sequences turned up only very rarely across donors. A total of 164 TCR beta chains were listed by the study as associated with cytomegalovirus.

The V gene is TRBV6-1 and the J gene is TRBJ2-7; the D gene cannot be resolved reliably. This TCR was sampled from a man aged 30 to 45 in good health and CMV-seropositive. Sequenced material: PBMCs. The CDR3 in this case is CASSEDDFSYEQYF. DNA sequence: TGTGCCAGCAGTGAAGATGACTTCTCCTACGAGCAGTACTTC.